This paragraph reports one T cell receptor beta chain. The target of this receptor is not known. The sample holds no much larger clone one base away, and base qualities are not on file. Library creation used RT-PCR. The reads were generated on an Illumina HiSeq 2500. TCRdb redid the processing of the public reads, applying fastp at Q25 and MiXCR, and retained in-frame beta chains. Under each unique CDR3 protein, matching rows form one entry showing the most common genes and DNA. This sample comprises around 190,000 distinct CDR3 sequences, about a tenth of them detected only once. About 11% of the sample comes from the top ten. This sample was taken from a study of response to subunit inactivated influenza vaccine (dated by TCRdb to 2017 to 2018). For the study in its entirety: Deep quantitative profiling of the T cell receptor repertoire was used in the study to follow responses to a trivalent subunit inactivated influenza vaccine. What the study reported, not specific to this receptor: According to the authors, only a limited number of new T cells may be recruited by each seasonal influenza vaccination.

The germline V gene encodes CDR1 MNHEY and CDR2 SVGEGT. Reading from cysteine to phenylalanine, the CDR3 counts 12 amino acids. Only the CDR3 DNA is retained, 36 bases long and in frame from the first base. Between the V and J ends, shortened by 5 bases and 5 bases respectively, the junction contains 9 bases. The chain joins TRBV6-2 or TRBV6-3 to TRBJ1-1, with the D gene not clear enough to name. The input for sequencing was non-naive T cells sorted from PBMCs, taken on the day of vaccination. What this sample's cell subset or site label stands for: memory T cell fraction. This clonotype originated in a man in his fifties who received an inactivated influenza vaccine. Donor details come from another sample of the same person, matched by shared clones. The nucleotide sequence is TGTGCCAGCAGTGACCGCAGGACTGAAGCTTTCTTT. Translated, it gives CASSDRRTEAFF.